These 14 T cell receptor beta chains were all obtained from the same sample, sequenced in a study of shared clonotypes between healthy human individuals. Generated by immunoSEQ multiplex PCR, the TCRdb table keeps only in-frame clones and is missing some. The sample has 330,000 or so clones, approximately 79% seen once. Sample: memory CD4+ T cells sorted from blood. Described subset: CD45RA-negative fraction. These receptors originate from a man aged 30 to 45 in good health.

The chain carries TRBV28 and TRBJ1-1; no clear D. Germline V gives CDR1 MDHEN, CDR2 SYDVKM. CDR3 length equals 12 residues. Trimming took off 6 bases at V and 0 bases at J, with 5 bases between the two ends. CDR3 residues: CASRLMNTEAFF. DNA for the CDR3: TGTGCCAGCAGATTGATGAACACTGAAGCTTTCTTT.

The genes are TRBV4-1 and TRBJ2-7; 7 positions agree with TRBD2. This CDR3 region has 16 residues. J was trimmed by 2 bases and V by 1 base; bases with no gene match: 8. Germline CDR1 reads MGHRA; CDR2 reads YSYEKL. For the CDR3, the DNA is TGCGCCAGCAGCCAAGCCCTTTTAGCGGGCGCCTACGAGCAGTACTTC. It translates to CASSQALLAGAYEQYF.

The genes are TRBV7-2 and TRBJ1-3; D is uncertain. The CDR3 runs 14 residues. Trimming cost V 3 bases and J 8 bases, with 14 bases left between them. CDR1 and CDR2 from the germline V gene are SGHTA and FQGNSA. The DNA of the CDR3 is TGTGCCAGCAGCTTGGGTCCGGGTCCGGACACCATATATTTT. Protein: CASSLGPGPDTIYF.

This chain uses TRBV9 with TRBJ2-5; D is perhaps TRBD2 (6 bases). The V gene lost 3 bases and the J gene lost 2 bases, with 11 bases spanning the gap. Per the germline V gene, CDR1 is SGDLS and CDR2 is YYNGEE. The CDR3 is made up of 14 amino acids. The CDR3 loop reads CASSGLSGQETQYF. DNA for the CDR3: TGTGCCAGCAGCGGACTTAGCGGACAAGAGACCCAGTACTTC.

This clone was counted only a few times. The rearrangement joins TRBV5-1 to TRBJ1-1; D is undetermined. The V and J ends lost 4 bases and 0 bases respectively, with 7 bases between them. The CDR3 has 13 residues. From germline, CDR1 is SGHRS and CDR2 YFSETQ. The CDR3 region has the DNA TGCGCCAGCAGCCAACAGTTGAACACTGAAGCTTTCTTT. Translating it yields CASSQQLNTEAFF.

The J gene is TRBJ1-1, the V gene TRBV29-1; TRBD1 is a possible D gene (5 bases). V gave up 5 bases and J gave up 6 bases, with 16 bases separating them. This CDR3 spans 13 amino acids. Per germline, CDR1 SQVTM and CDR2 ANQGSEA. Written as DNA, the CDR3 is TGCAGCGTTCTACGGGGACCGCGGGCTGAAGCTTTCTTT. Translated: CSVLRGPRAEAFF.

The gene calls are TRBV29-1 and TRBJ2-5; no clear D. Germline CDR1 is SQVTM and CDR2 is ANQGSEA. V lost 4 bases and J 3 bases, leaving 12 bases between the germline ends. The CDR3 totals 13 residues. The CDR3 protein is CSVGTALKETQYF. The CDR3 DNA follows: TGCAGCGTTGGTACAGCTCTTAAAGAGACCCAGTACTTC.

This chain links TRBV6-1 with TRBJ2-1; TRBD2 matches 11 bases. With 1 base clipped from V and 7 bases from J, the junction kept 9 bases outside the gene matches. The CDR3 length is 17 residues. Germline CDR1 MNHNS, CDR2 SASEGT. CDR3 coding DNA: TGTGCCAGCAGTGAAGTCTTTGGGCTAGCGGGAGGAAATGAGCAGTTCTTC. Translating gives CASSEVFGLAGGNEQFF.

The chain uses TRBV10-3 and TRBJ1-4; the D gene is possibly TRBD1 (6 bases). From germline, CDR1 is ENHRY and CDR2 SYGVKD. Trimming removed 6 bases at V and 5 bases at J, with 16 bases between. The CDR3 spans 15 residues. The DNA of the CDR3 is TGTGCCATCAGAGCCACGACAGGCCCGAATGAAAAACTGTTTTTT. Residues: CAIRATTGPNEKLFF.

The rearrangement uses TRBV10-3 and TRBJ2-7; 9 positions match TRBD1. CDR3 length: 14 residues. Germline V gene sequence: CDR1 ENHRY, CDR2 SYGVKD. The V gene end was trimmed by 4 bases and the J gene end by 3 bases; junction bases not matched to a gene: 4. CDR3 nucleotide sequence: TGTGCCATCAGTGGGACAGGGGACGGCTACGAGCAGTACTTC. It codes for CAISGTGDGYEQYF.

A single count supports this clone. The CDR3 loop is CATSRGQGSSYEQYF. The DNA for the CDR3 is TGTGCCACCAGCAGGGGACAGGGGAGCTCCTACGAGCAGTACTTC. The J gene is TRBJ2-7, the V gene TRBV15, with 10 nucleotides matching TRBD1. There are 15 residues in the CDR3. From germline, CDR1 is LNHNV and CDR2 YYDKDF (reference sequence). The V segment lost 3 bases and the J segment 0 bases; nucleotides outside the gene matches: 2.

This clone was picked up a small number of times. The chain carries TRBV5-5 and TRBJ2-1, with a tentative D call TRBD2 (7 bases). The CDR3 length is 16 residues. CDR1 is SGHKS, CDR2 YYEKEE, per germline (reference sequence). Trimming pared 5 bases from V and 0 bases from J, leaving 15 bases between. CDR3 residues: CASSSKGGSSYNEQFF. In DNA form, the CDR3 reads TGTGCCAGCAGTTCAAAGGGGGGGAGCTCCTACAATGAGCAGTTCTTC.

The rearrangement uses TRBV11-2 and TRBJ2-7, with D perhaps being TRBD1 or TRBD2 (5 bases each). Germline values: CDR1 SGHAT, CDR2 FQNNGV. V lost 8 bases and J 4 bases, leaving 12 bases between the germline ends. The CDR3 spans 12 residues. CDR3 sequence (DNA): TGTGCCAGCGGGACCGAGACATACGAGCAGTACTTC. This sequence encodes CASGTETYEQYF.

This chain joins TRBV19 and TRBJ2-7, with TRBD1 as a possible D gene (5 bases). This CDR3 has 15 amino acids. The germline V and J ends were trimmed by 3 bases and 2 bases, with 14 bases remaining between them. The germline gives CDR1 LNHDA, CDR2 SQIVND (reference sequence). CDR3: CASSITQGRAYEQYF. Written as DNA, the CDR3 is TGTGCCAGTAGTATTACCCAGGGCAGAGCCTACGAGCAGTACTTC.